A single sample gave rise to the 23 T cell receptor beta chains below, sequenced in a study of human T cells and chemical hapten exposure. The time point was: patch test 3, about 24 weeks after DPC sensitization. Described treatment: therapeutic diphenylcyclopropenone sensitization with weekly scalp DPC. Whole blood, unfractionated, served as the material for total RNA extraction. TCRdb independently ran MiXCR on the RACE reads; one entry per CDR3 protein. The profile shows over 35,000 distinct CDR3 sequences, more than 9.5% of them singletons. The material was whole blood, obtained in connection with sensitization to the hapten diphenylcyclopropenone (DPC). These TCRs come from a woman in her thirties or forties with alopecia areata. Some clones in this sample may be carry-over from other donors' samples.

This clonotype was seen repeatedly, ten times or more. The V and J genes are TRBV20-1 and TRBJ2-1, with TRBD2 matching over 10 bases. Germline values: CDR1 DFQATT, CDR2 SNEGSKA (reference sequence). V lost 3 bases and J lost 3; bases outside the gene matches: 5. This CDR3 region has 15 residues. CDR3 protein: CSASDRTSGYNEQFF. The CDR3 DNA sequence: TGCAGTGCTAGTGATCGGACTAGCGGCTACAATGAGCAGTTCTTC.

At least ten counts were recorded for this clonotype. The chain uses TRBV5-1 and TRBJ2-7; 8 bases fit TRBD1. V trimming: 0 bases; J trimming: 3 bases; junction bases outside the gene matches: 8. The germline V gene has CDR1 SGHRS and CDR2 YFSETQ. There are 16 residues in the CDR3. The CDR3 loop is CASSLAGDRTFYEQYF. The CDR3 DNA follows: TGCGCCAGCAGCTTGGCGGGGGACAGGACGTTCTACGAGCAGTACTTC. Complete variable domain (other parts from reference TRBV5-1 and TRBJ2-7): KAGVTQTPRYLIKTRGQQVTLSCSPISGHRSVSWYQQTPGQGLQFLFEYFSETQRNKGNFPGRFSGRQFSNSRSEMNVSTLELGDSALYLCASSLAGDRTFYEQYFGPGTRLTVT.

The rearrangement links TRBV20-1 to TRBJ1-5, with D hard to call. The CDR3 consists of 12 residues. Trimming left V 3 bases short and J 4 bases short, with 7 bases between. Germline loops: CDR1 DFQATT, CDR2 SNEGSKA (reference sequence). The CDR3 DNA is TGCAGTGCTAGTCCCCAGAATCAGCCCCAGCATTTT. It codes for CSASPQNQPQHF.

This clonotype was detected a few times. This sequence joins TRBV27 and TRBJ2-3, with no clear D. Germline V gene lookup returns CDR1 MNHEY and CDR2 SMNVEV (reference sequence). The CDR3 runs to 15 residues. Trimming left V 1 base short and J 0 bases short, with 8 bases between. For the CDR3, the DNA is TGTGCCAGCAGTTTATACATTCGGAGCACAGATACGCAGTATTTT. The encoded protein is CASSLYIRSTDTQYF.

This clonotype was recorded at least ten times. The chain couples TRBV28 to TRBJ1-1; D gene unclear. CDR1 is MDHEN, CDR2 SYDVKM, per germline. The length of the CDR3 is 12 residues. V lost 6 bases to trimming and J lost 2 bases, with 7 bases between them. The CDR3 is CASSRFNTEAFF. The CDR3 DNA is TGTGCCAGCAGCCGCTTTAACACTGAAGCTTTCTTT.

This clonotype has ten or more counts. This chain uses TRBV28 with TRBJ2-7; 9 bases fit TRBD1. In germline, CDR1 is MDHEN, CDR2 SYDVKM. The J segment lost 7 bases and the V segment lost 6 bases, leaving 10 bases of the junction unmatched. CDR3 length: 14 amino acids. CDR3 sequence reads: CASRVGQGTGEQYF. The CDR3 DNA follows: TGTGCCAGCAGGGTAGGACAGGGGACGGGTGAGCAGTACTTC. Together with reference TRBV28 and TRBJ2-7, the CDR3 gives the full variable domain: DVKVTQSSRYLVKRTGEKVFLECVQDMDHENMFWYRQDPGLGLRLIYFSYDVKMKEKGDIPEGYSVSREKKERFSLILESASTNQTSMYLCASRVGQGTGEQYFGPGTRLTVT.

This clonotype showed up many times. The rearrangement joins TRBV28 to TRBJ1-4; 7 nucleotides match TRBD1. Germline trimming cut 7 bases from V and 7 bases from J; bases unmatched to any gene: 0. This CDR3 is 11 amino acids long. Germline V gives CDR1 MDHEN, CDR2 SYDVKM. The CDR3 region is CASTGGEKLFF. CDR3 DNA: TGTGCCAGCACAGGGGGTGAAAAACTGTTTTTT.

This clonotype was detected ten times or more. The chain has TRBV4-1 and TRBJ1-1; D is ambiguous. CDR3 length: 15 residues. With 0 bases removed from V and 5 bases from J, the gap between germline ends came to 13 bases. The germline V gene encodes CDR1 MGHRA and CDR2 YSYEKL. In DNA, the CDR3 is TGCGCCAGCAGCCAAGAACCAGGCCGATGGACTGAAGCTTTCTTT. Translating gives CASSQEPGRWTEAFF.

This chain joins TRBV27 and TRBJ2-3; D is perhaps TRBD1 or TRBD2 (5 bases each). The CDR3 contains 13 residues. With 5 bases removed from V and 5 bases from J, the gap between germline ends came to 11 bases. Germline V gives CDR1 MNHEY, CDR2 SMNVEV (reference sequence). CDR3 loop: CASSHGGKDTQYF. CDR3 DNA: TGTGCCAGCAGTCATGGGGGAAAAGATACGCAGTATTTT.

This clonotype counts as medium-sized. The chain has TRBV10-3 and TRBJ2-1; weak D call: TRBD1 (6 bases). Germline V gene sequence: CDR1 ENHRY, CDR2 SYGVKD. The CDR3 consists of 15 residues. The germline V and J ends were trimmed by 3 bases and 4 bases, with 13 bases remaining between them. Written as DNA, the CDR3 is TGTGCCATCAGTGAAGGGGACACAGTTTACAATGAGCAGTTCTTC. Residues: CAISEGDTVYNEQFF.

The J gene is TRBJ2-1, the V gene TRBV28; perhaps D is TRBD1 or TRBD2 (5 bases each). CDR1 MDHEN and CDR2 SYDVKM come from the germline V gene. The CDR3 runs to 14 residues. Trimming left V 5 bases short and J 2 bases short, with 10 bases between. Written as DNA, the CDR3 is TGTGCCAGCAGTGGGGGTATGGCCTACAATGAGCAGTTCTTC. Its translation: CASSGGMAYNEQFF.

This clonotype was detected a few times. The chain recombines TRBV11-2 with TRBJ2-1, with a tentative D call TRBD2 (5 bases). The V and J ends lost 3 bases and 0 bases respectively, with 15 bases between them. This CDR3 has 17 amino acids. The germline V gene has CDR1 SGHAT and CDR2 FQNNGV. CDR3: CASSLEAPGNSYNEQFF. CDR3 coding DNA: TGTGCCAGCAGCTTGGAGGCGCCCGGTAACTCCTACAATGAGCAGTTCTTC.

This clonotype is deemed medium-sized. Here the CDR3 reads CASSLEGSEAFF. CDR3 DNA sequence: TGCGCCAGCAGCTTGGAAGGGTCGGAAGCTTTCTTT. The chain is built from TRBV5-1 and TRBJ1-1; D not resolved. Germline V gene lookup returns CDR1 SGHRS and CDR2 YFSETQ. The CDR3 spans 12 residues. V was clipped by 0 bases and J by 8 bases, with 8 bases between them. Full variable domain (missing parts from reference TRBV5-1 and TRBJ1-1): KAGVTQTPRYLIKTRGQQVTLSCSPISGHRSVSWYQQTPGQGLQFLFEYFSETQRNKGNFPGRFSGRQFSNSRSEMNVSTLELGDSALYLCASSLEGSEAFFGQGTRLTVV.

This clonotype was recorded at least ten times. The chain uses TRBV20-1 and TRBJ2-1; 8 bases line up with TRBD1. The germline V gene has CDR1 DFQATT and CDR2 SNEGSKA (reference sequence). The CDR3 covers 17 residues. V gave up 0 bases and J gave up 6 bases; unmatched junction bases: 13. In DNA, the CDR3 is TGCAGTGCTAGAGATCGCCCGAGGACAGGGCGAGGCAATGAGCAGTTCTTC. Translation gives CSARDRPRTGRGNEQFF.

This clonotype has a handful of counts. The chain is built from TRBV4-1 and TRBJ1-4; D ambiguous. Germline V gene sequence: CDR1 MGHRA, CDR2 YSYEKL. The CDR3 length is 14 residues. V dropped 8 bases and J dropped 7 bases, with 17 bases sitting between them. CDR3 loop: CASSSTGYGEKLFF. CDR3 DNA: TGCGCCAGCTCCTCCACGGGGTATGGTGAAAAACTGTTTTTT.

This clonotype was observed many times. The chain couples TRBV9 to TRBJ2-7, with 10 bases fitting TRBD2. With V trimmed by 4 bases and J by 5 bases, 12 bases remained unmatched. CDR3 length: 16 residues. Germline V lookup: CDR1 SGDLS, CDR2 YYNGEE. CDR3 nucleotide sequence: TGTGCCAGCAGCCCAGCCTCCGGACTAGCGGTGGACGAGCAGTACTTC. Its protein product is CASSPASGLAVDEQYF.

This clonotype showed up just a few times. This chain joins TRBV9 and TRBJ1-1; D is undetermined. The CDR3 length is 13 residues. Germline V gives CDR1 SGDLS, CDR2 YYNGEE. Trimming left V 0 bases short and J 0 bases short, with 3 bases between. CDR3: CASSVDLNTEAFF. The CDR3 DNA sequence: TGTGCCAGCAGCGTAGATTTGAACACTGAAGCTTTCTTT.

This clonotype occurred a few times. This sequence joins TRBV10-3 and TRBJ2-7; 8 nucleotides line up with TRBD1. Losses at the gene ends were 10 bases for V and 3 bases for J; bases not matched to a gene: 11. Germline assignment: CDR1 ENHRY and CDR2 SYGVKD. The CDR3 is 14 residues long. CDR3 in amino acids: CATTGQGSIYEQYF. CDR3 DNA sequence: TGTGCCACCACTGGACAGGGATCCATCTACGAGCAGTACTTC.

This clonotype was counted at least ten times. The V call is TRBV20-1, the J call TRBJ1-1; D gene unclear. The V gene lost 6 bases and the J gene lost 6 bases, with 11 bases spanning the gap. This CDR3 is built from 11 residues. Germline lookup yields CDR1 DFQATT and CDR2 SNEGSKA (reference sequence). Here the CDR3 DNA reads TGCAGTGCCCCCCAGGCGGCTGAAGCTTTCTTT. Its protein product is CSAPQAAEAFF.

The chain combines TRBV15 with TRBJ1-2; no clear D gene. Germline values: CDR1 LNHNV, CDR2 YYDKDF (reference sequence). V was cut by 0 bases and J by 4 bases, with 6 bases left in between. The CDR3 loop spans 13 amino acids. CDR3 nucleotide sequence: TGTGCCACCAGCAGAGAGGCAGGCTATGGCTACACCTTC. Its translation: CATSREAGYGYTF.

There are many counts of this clonotype. This rearrangement joins TRBV11-2 to TRBJ2-2; D is undetermined. Deletions cut 1 base from V and 5 bases from J, with 5 bases between. The germline CDR1 and CDR2 sequences are SGHAT and FQNNGV. The length of the CDR3 is 13 residues. CDR3 sequence reads: CASSLVETGELFF. The DNA for the CDR3 is TGTGCCAGCAGCTTAGTTGAGACCGGGGAGCTGTTTTTT.

The sample holds many counts of this clonotype. The chain couples TRBV11-2 to TRBJ2-7, with unresolved D. Germline V CDR1 and CDR2: SGHAT, FQNNGV. Trimming removed 4 bases at V and 1 base at J, with 5 bases between. The CDR3 sequence is 12 residues long. The CDR3: CASSSLSYEQYF. The CDR3 DNA reads as TGTGCCAGCAGCTCCCTGTCCTACGAGCAGTACTTC. Drawing the rest from reference TRBV11-2 and TRBJ2-7, the complete variable domain is EAGVAQSPRYKIIEKRQSVAFWCNPISGHATLYWYQQILGQGPKLLIQFQNNGVVDDSQLPKDRFSAERLKGVDSTLKIQPAKLEDSAVYLCASSSLSYEQYFGPGTRLTVT.

The chain links TRBV28 to TRBJ1-1; D is perhaps TRBD1 (5 bases). The V gene's germline CDR1 is MDHEN and CDR2 SYDVKM. With 1 base removed from V and 0 bases from J, the gap between germline ends came to 9 bases. CDR3 length: 15 amino acids. The CDR3 protein is CASSLSTAMNTEAFF. The CDR3 DNA reads TGTGCCAGCAGTTTATCGACAGCCATGAACACTGAAGCTTTCTTT.